The TCR beta chain described here comes from a study of lymphopenia after photon versus proton radiotherapy. Findings and caveats of the study: In patients who died, overall survival fell as post-nadir TCR diversity dropped more. Authors raise, but do not show, better survival with proton therapy. After lymphocyte nadir, photon-treated repertoires showed oligoclonal expansion, especially CD8+ Temra. Proton therapy kept repertoires fairly stable, unlike photons, which gained effector/memory cells.

This clone was detected only once. Its antigen remains unknown. Assay used: immunoSEQ multiplex PCR; TCRdb lists only in-frame clones, some missing. The sample yields about 16,000 clones, around 85% seen once. Trimming took 4 bases from V and 6 from J; bases not matched to a gene: 11. This CDR3 is 17 amino acids long. Germline V gives CDR1 SGHRS, CDR2 YFSETQ. The chain employs TRBV5-1 and TRBJ2-1, with 12 bases that match TRBD2. The sequencing used peripheral blood, collected from a patient treated with proton-based radiotherapy. The receptor was derived from a woman in her sixties with cholangiocarcinoma. Some clones in this sample may be carry-over from other donors' samples. The chain's CDR3 is CASSVRLAGEGANEQFF. DNA for the CDR3: TGCGCCAGCAGCGTAAGACTAGCGGGAGAGGGGGCCAATGAGCAGTTCTTC.